The 11 T cell receptor beta chains below were found in one sample sequenced in a study of blood T cell repertoires in COVID-19. Sequenced by immunoSEQ multiplex PCR; TCRdb stores in-frame clones only, minus some. The table has tens of thousands of clones, 75% to 85% seen once; the top ten hold around 15%. The sample consisted of peripheral blood. The receptors were gathered from a woman in her seventies with acute or convalescent COVID-19.

The chain is built from TRBV9 and TRBJ2-5; 9 bases agree with TRBD2. The germline V gene has CDR1 SGDLS and CDR2 YYNGEE. The CDR3 consists of 15 residues. J lost 2 bases, V lost 0 bases, and 2 bases had no gene match. CDR3 nucleotides: TGTGCCAGCAGCGTAGAGACTAGCGGTCAAGAGACCCAGTACTTC. Protein sequence: CASSVETSGQETQYF.

The J gene is TRBJ2-1, the V gene TRBV29-1; 9 bases match TRBD2. Looked up from germline, CDR1 is SQVTM and CDR2 is ANQGSEA. The length of the CDR3 is 15 residues. The ends lost 7 bases at V and 7 bases at J; junction bases unmatched: 14. The DNA of the CDR3 is TGCAGCGGGGGGTTCGTGGCTAGCGGGGAGAATGAGCAGTTCTTC. Translation gives CSGGFVASGENEQFF.

The chain has TRBV4-1 and TRBJ2-7; D remains unclear. Trimming left V 0 bases short and J 2 bases short, with 8 bases between. Germline lookup yields CDR1 MGHRA and CDR2 YSYEKL. The CDR3 covers 14 residues. In DNA form, the CDR3 reads TGCGCCAGCAGCCAAGATCCCAGTACCTACGAGCAGTACTTC. It encodes CASSQDPSTYEQYF.

This clone was detected only a few times. The chain combines TRBV27 with TRBJ2-7, with D perhaps matching TRBD2 (6 bases). V lost 8 bases and J 7 bases, leaving 18 bases between the germline ends. This CDR3 region has 13 residues. Germline V gives CDR1 MNHEY, CDR2 SMNVEV (reference sequence). The CDR3 DNA is TGTGCCAGCTCCCCCGCCGGGGCGGGGGAGCAGTACTTC. Amino acid sequence: CASSPAGAGEQYF.

The chain combines TRBV7-9 with TRBJ1-4; 12 positions agree with TRBD1. Germline V gene data show CDR1 as SEHNR and CDR2 as FQNEAQ (reference sequence). V was clipped by 3 bases and J by 5 bases; unmatched bases: 10. This CDR3 is built from 18 residues. CDR3 coding DNA: TGTGCCAGCAGCTTTTTTGGGACAGGGGGCGGGCTAAATGAAAAACTGTTTTTT. Translated: CASSFFGTGGGLNEKLFF.

The rearrangement uses TRBV19 and TRBJ1-5; 7 bases align to TRBD1. V trimming: 3 bases; J trimming: 5 bases; junction bases outside the gene matches: 1. The CDR3 extends over 13 amino acids. Germline CDR1 reads LNHDA; CDR2 reads SQIVND (reference sequence). CDR3 bases: TGTGCCAGTAGTATTCAGGGGGATCAGCCCCAGCATTTT. Amino acid sequence: CASSIQGDQPQHF.

This chain connects TRBV1 to TRBJ2-1; TRBD2 is the table's D call and was not checked against the DNA. TRBV1 has pseudogene status. The CDR3 totals 16 residues. The CDR3 loop reads CTSSQDPPFGLPDEFF. CDR3 DNA sequence: TGCACCAGCAGCCAAGATCCCCCCTTTGGACTACCGGACGAGTTCTTC.

The chain combines TRBV2 with TRBJ2-5; 10 bases are a match to TRBD1. There are 15 residues in the CDR3. The ends lost 6 bases at V and 4 bases at J; junction bases unmatched: 8. Germline V gives CDR1 SNHLY, CDR2 FYNNEI. The CDR3 is CASRIRQGARETQYF. The CDR3 nucleotides read TGTGCCAGCAGGATAAGACAGGGGGCACGAGAGACCCAGTACTTC.

This chain uses TRBV6-6 with TRBJ1-1; the D gene is possibly TRBD1 (5 bases). Germline-derived CDR1 and CDR2 are MNHNY and SVGAGI (reference sequence). The CDR3 covers 14 residues. Trimming stripped 6 bases from V and 0 bases from J, with 11 bases between. CDR3 bases: TGTGCCAGCAGCCTTGACAGCTTGAACACTGAAGCTTTCTTT. It codes for CASSLDSLNTEAFF.

This chain connects TRBV28 to TRBJ2-1, with 8 positions matching TRBD2. J gave up 4 bases and V 11 bases, and 10 bases lay outside the gene matches. From germline, CDR1 is MDHEN and CDR2 SYDVKM. This CDR3 comprises 14 residues. This chain's CDR3 is CASVERESYNEQFF. The CDR3 nucleotides read TGTGCCTCCGTAGAGCGGGAGTCTTACAATGAGCAGTTCTTC.

The chain carries TRBV27 and TRBJ2-3; D is ambiguous. CDR1 and CDR2 (germline): MNHEY, SMNVEV (reference sequence). The CDR3 is 16 amino acids. V lost 6 bases and J 8 bases, leaving 24 bases between the germline ends. In nucleotides, the CDR3 is TGTGCCAGCAGCCTAACGAGAGCCCAACGTTTAGCTACGCAGTATTTT. Translating it yields CASSLTRAQRLATQYF.